This entry is about one T cell receptor beta chain. Its cognate antigen is unknown. CDR3 length equals 17 residues. Clones were read by immunoSEQ multiplex PCR, and TCRdb kept only the in-frame ones, dropping some. Among around 24,000 clones, roughly 89% were seen once, and the ten largest hold roughly 2%. The sample comes from a study of tissue T cells after allogeneic stem cell transplantation. Study in general: Graft-versus-host disease patients received grafts, four unmodified and three CD34-selected to deplete T cells. Smaller viable blood or marrow samples skipped sorting for direct DNA extraction.

Findings of the study overall: Within patients, tissue anatomy strongly shaped TCR repertoire composition. Blood and spleen captured only part of the tissue TCR repertoire.

This TCR derives from a male donor older than 55 who later had graft-versus-host disease after an allogeneic stem cell transplant. The genes are TRBV12-1 and TRBJ2-1; the table gives TRBD2 as D, unverified against the DNA. TRBV12-1 is a recognized pseudogene. Here the sequenced sample was blood, taken before transplantation. This CDR3 is CASSCRTTSGRANEQFF. CDR3 DNA sequence: TGTGCCAGCAGCTGCCGTACAACTAGCGGGAGGGCCAATGAGCAGTTCTTC.